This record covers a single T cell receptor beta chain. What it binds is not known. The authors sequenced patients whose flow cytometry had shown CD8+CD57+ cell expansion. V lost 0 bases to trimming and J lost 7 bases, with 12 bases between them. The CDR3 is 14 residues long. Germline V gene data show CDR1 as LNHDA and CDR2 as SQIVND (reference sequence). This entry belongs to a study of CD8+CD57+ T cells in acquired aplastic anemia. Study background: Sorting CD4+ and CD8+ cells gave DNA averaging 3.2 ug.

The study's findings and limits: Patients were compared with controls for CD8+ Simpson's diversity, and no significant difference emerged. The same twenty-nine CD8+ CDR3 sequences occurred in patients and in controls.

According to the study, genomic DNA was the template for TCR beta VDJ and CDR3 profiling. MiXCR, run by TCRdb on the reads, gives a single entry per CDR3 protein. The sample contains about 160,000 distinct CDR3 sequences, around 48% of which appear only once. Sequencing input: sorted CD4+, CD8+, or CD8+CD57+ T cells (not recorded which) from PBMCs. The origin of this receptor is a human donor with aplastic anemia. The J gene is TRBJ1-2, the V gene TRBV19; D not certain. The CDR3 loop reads CASSIETVSGGYTF. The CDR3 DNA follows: TGTGCCAGTAGTATAGAAACGGTATCGGGTGGCTACACCTTC. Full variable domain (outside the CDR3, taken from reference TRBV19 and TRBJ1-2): DGGITQSPKYLFRKEGQNVTLSCEQNLNHDAMYWYRQDPGQGLRLIYYSQIVNDFQKGDIAEGYSVSREKKESFPLTVTSAQKNPTAFYLCASSIETVSGGYTFGSGTRLTVV.